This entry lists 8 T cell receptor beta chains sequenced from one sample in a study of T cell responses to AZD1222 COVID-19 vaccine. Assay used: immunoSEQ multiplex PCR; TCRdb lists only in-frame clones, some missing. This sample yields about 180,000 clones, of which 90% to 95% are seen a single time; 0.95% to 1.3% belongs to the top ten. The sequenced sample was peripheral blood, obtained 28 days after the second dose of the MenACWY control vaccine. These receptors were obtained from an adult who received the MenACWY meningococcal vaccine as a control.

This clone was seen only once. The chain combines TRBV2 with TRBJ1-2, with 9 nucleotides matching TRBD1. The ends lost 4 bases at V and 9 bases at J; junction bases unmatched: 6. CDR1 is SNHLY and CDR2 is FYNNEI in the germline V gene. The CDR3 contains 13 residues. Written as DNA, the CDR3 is TGTGCCAGCAGTGGTGGACAGGGGTATAGCTACACCTTC. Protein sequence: CASSGGQGYSYTF.

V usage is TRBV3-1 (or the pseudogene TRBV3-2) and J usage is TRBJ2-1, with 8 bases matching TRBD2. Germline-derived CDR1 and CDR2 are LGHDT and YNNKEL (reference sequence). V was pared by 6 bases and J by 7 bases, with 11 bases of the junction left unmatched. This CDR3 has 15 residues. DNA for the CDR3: TGTGCCAGCAGGCGGCGGGGGGCTCTTGGGAATGAGCAGTTCTTC. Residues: CASRRRGALGNEQFF.

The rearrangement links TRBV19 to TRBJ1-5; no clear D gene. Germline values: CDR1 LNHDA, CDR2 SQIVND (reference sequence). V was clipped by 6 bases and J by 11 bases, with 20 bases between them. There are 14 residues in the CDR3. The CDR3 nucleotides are TGTGCCAGTAGGGATCATGACCCGCCCTATACCCAGCATTTT. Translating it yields CASRDHDPPYTQHF.

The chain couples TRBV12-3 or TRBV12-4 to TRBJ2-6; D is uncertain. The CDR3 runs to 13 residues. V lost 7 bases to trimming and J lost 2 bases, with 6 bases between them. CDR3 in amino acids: CASTRTGANVLTF. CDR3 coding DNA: TGTGCCAGCACAAGGACTGGGGCCAACGTCCTGACTTTC.

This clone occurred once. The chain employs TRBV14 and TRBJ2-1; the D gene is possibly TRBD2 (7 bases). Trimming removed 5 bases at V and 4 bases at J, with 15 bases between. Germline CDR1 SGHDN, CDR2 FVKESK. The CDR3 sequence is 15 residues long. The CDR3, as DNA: TGTGCCAGCAGCTGGGGCGCGGGGGCGTACAATGAGCAGTTCTTC. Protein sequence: CASSWGAGAYNEQFF.

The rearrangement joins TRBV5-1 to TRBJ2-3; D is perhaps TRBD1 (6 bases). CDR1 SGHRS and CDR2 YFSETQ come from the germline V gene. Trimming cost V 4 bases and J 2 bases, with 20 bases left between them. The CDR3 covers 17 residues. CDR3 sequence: CASSAGPWDKLTDTQYF. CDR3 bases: TGCGCCAGCAGCGCAGGACCCTGGGACAAACTCACAGATACGCAGTATTTT.

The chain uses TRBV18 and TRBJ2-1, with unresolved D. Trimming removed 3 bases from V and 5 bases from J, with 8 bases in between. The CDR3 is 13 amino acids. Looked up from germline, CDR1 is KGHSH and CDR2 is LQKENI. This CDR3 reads CASSPPNHNEQFF. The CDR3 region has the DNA TGTGCCAGCTCACCCCCCAATCACAATGAGCAGTTCTTC.

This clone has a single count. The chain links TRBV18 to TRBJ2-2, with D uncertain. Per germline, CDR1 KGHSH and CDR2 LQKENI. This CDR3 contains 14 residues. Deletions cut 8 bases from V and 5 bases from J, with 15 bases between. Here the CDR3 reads CASVDPRYTGELFF. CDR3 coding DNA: TGTGCCAGCGTGGACCCCCGGTATACCGGGGAGCTGTTTTTT.